The rows below give T cell receptor beta chains drawn from one sample of a study of CD8 T cells in ankylosing spondylitis. TCRdb re-analysed the 5' RACE reads in MiXCR, keeping a single row per CDR3 protein. In the table there are approximately 40,000 distinct CDR3 sequences, over 5.5% of which are singletons. Sequencing was done on a sample of blood, either unsorted or a sorted T cell fraction (not recorded which). The receptors derive from a male donor with ankylosing spondylitis or in good health (not recorded which). Both conserved end residues are part of each CDR3. D genes are given only for firm matches. Not all rows give a size; the values are once, few, many and, for expanded clones, a class.

d_call: TRBD1; j_call: TRBJ2-6; clone_size: many; v_call: TRBV2; cdr3_aa: CASNRDRAGANVLTF; cdr3_nt: TGTGCCAGCAACCGGGACAGGGCTGGGGCCAACGTCCTGACTTTC
d_call: -; j_call: TRBJ2-3; clone_size: many; v_call: TRBV29-1; cdr3_aa: CSVVWGDTQYF; cdr3_nt: TGCAGCGTTGTTTGGGGAGATACGCAGTATTTT
d_call: -; j_call: TRBJ2-3; clone_size: many; v_call: TRBV7-9; cdr3_aa: CASSPVGGTDTQYF; cdr3_nt: TGTGCCAGCAGCCCCGTCGGAGGCACAGATACGCAGTATTTT
d_call: TRBD1; j_call: TRBJ1-2; clone_size: many; v_call: TRBV27; cdr3_aa: CASWDRRYGYTF; cdr3_nt: TGTGCCAGCTGGGACAGGAGGTATGGCTACACCTTC
d_call: -; j_call: TRBJ1-6; clone_size: many; v_call: TRBV18; cdr3_aa: CASSEQNNSPLHF; cdr3_nt: TGTGCCAGCTCAGAACAGAATAATTCACCCCTCCACTTT
d_call: -; j_call: TRBJ1-5; clone_size: many; v_call: TRBV5-1; cdr3_aa: CASSPTGGNSNQPQHF; cdr3_nt: TGCGCCAGCAGCCCTACCGGTGGGAATAGCAATCAGCCCCAGCATTTT
d_call: -; j_call: TRBJ2-3; clone_size: -; v_call: TRBV5-1; cdr3_aa: CASSLPQGITDTQYF; cdr3_nt: TGCGCCAGCAGCTTGCCGCAGGGGATCACAGATACGCAGTATTTT
d_call: -; j_call: TRBJ2-1; clone_size: many; v_call: TRBV20-1; cdr3_aa: CSASPHNEQFF; cdr3_nt: TGCAGTGCTAGTCCCCACAATGAGCAGTTCTTC
d_call: TRBD1; j_call: TRBJ1-5; clone_size: many; v_call: TRBV7-8; cdr3_aa: CASSSPTGTGEFRGNQPQHF; cdr3_nt: TGTGCCAGCAGCTCGCCGACCGGGACAGGGGAATTCAGGGGCAATCAGCCCCAGCATTTT
d_call: -; j_call: TRBJ2-7; clone_size: many; v_call: TRBV10-3; cdr3_aa: CAISESPYEQYF; cdr3_nt: TGTGCCATCAGTGAGTCGCCCTACGAGCAGTACTTC
d_call: -; j_call: TRBJ2-7; clone_size: few; v_call: TRBV28; cdr3_aa: CASSKMAVGEQYF; cdr3_nt: TGTGCCAGCAGTAAAATGGCAGTCGGTGAGCAGTACTTC
d_call: -; j_call: TRBJ2-7; clone_size: many; v_call: TRBV12-3/TRBV12-4; cdr3_aa: CASRFTGRPEYEQYF; cdr3_nt: TGTGCCAGCAGGTTCACAGGAAGGCCCGAATACGAGCAGTACTTC
d_call: TRBD1; j_call: TRBJ2-7; clone_size: many; v_call: TRBV3-1; cdr3_aa: CASSRFGTDYEQYF; cdr3_nt: TGTGCCAGCAGCCGTTTCGGGACAGACTACGAGCAGTACTTC
d_call: -; j_call: TRBJ2-3; clone_size: many; v_call: TRBV11-3; cdr3_aa: CASSLVRTGADTQYF; cdr3_nt: TGTGCCAGCAGCTTAGTTAGGACCGGGGCAGATACGCAGTATTTT
d_call: -; j_call: TRBJ2-7; clone_size: once; v_call: TRBV18; cdr3_aa: CASSPQGVISYKQYF; cdr3_nt: TGTGCCAGCTCACCACAGGGGGTGATCTCCTACAAGCAGTACTTT
d_call: TRBD1; j_call: TRBJ2-1; clone_size: many; v_call: TRBV29-1; cdr3_aa: CSVRQGNEQFF; cdr3_nt: TGCAGCGTTCGACAGGGCAATGAGCAGTTCTTC
d_call: -; j_call: TRBJ1-6; clone_size: -; v_call: TRBV5-5; cdr3_aa: CASSWRPLYNSPLHF; cdr3_nt: TGTGCCAGCAGCTGGAGGCCGCTCTATAATTCACCCCTCCACTTT
d_call: -; j_call: TRBJ2-3; clone_size: many; v_call: TRBV6-2/TRBV6-3; cdr3_aa: CASSYGQQSTDTQYF; cdr3_nt: TGTGCCAGCAGTTACGGGCAGCAAAGCACAGATACGCAGTATTTT
d_call: TRBD2; j_call: TRBJ2-3; clone_size: many; v_call: TRBV10-3; cdr3_aa: CATGLAVYTDTQYF; cdr3_nt: TGTGCCACGGGACTAGCGGTTTACACAGATACGCAGTATTTT
d_call: -; j_call: TRBJ1-2; clone_size: many; v_call: TRBV20-1; cdr3_aa: CSATGAGGYTF; cdr3_nt: TGCAGTGCTACGGGGGCAGGAGGCTACACCTTC
d_call: -; j_call: TRBJ2-4; clone_size: many; v_call: TRBV20-1; cdr3_aa: CSAYIGFGKNIQYF; cdr3_nt: TGCAGTGCTTACATTGGTTTCGGCAAAAACATTCAGTACTTC
d_call: TRBD1; j_call: TRBJ2-3; clone_size: many; v_call: TRBV10-3; cdr3_aa: CAISRDRSLTDTQYF; cdr3_nt: TGTGCCATCAGTCGGGACAGGAGTTTAACAGATACGCAGTATTTT
d_call: -; j_call: TRBJ2-1; clone_size: many; v_call: TRBV4-1; cdr3_aa: CASSQDDRSSYNEQFF; cdr3_nt: TGCGCCAGCAGCCAAGATGATCGAAGCTCCTACAATGAGCAGTTCTTC
d_call: -; j_call: TRBJ2-3; clone_size: many; v_call: TRBV12-3/TRBV12-4; cdr3_aa: CASSLGLQGPDTQYF; cdr3_nt: TGTGCCAGCAGTTTAGGTCTGCAGGGCCCAGATACGCAGTATTTT
d_call: TRBD1; j_call: TRBJ2-7; clone_size: many; v_call: TRBV29-1; cdr3_aa: CSVAGTGSSYEQYF; cdr3_nt: TGCAGCGTCGCCGGGACAGGGTCTTCCTACGAGCAGTACTTC
d_call: -; j_call: TRBJ2-7; clone_size: many; v_call: TRBV15; cdr3_aa: CATSPRGGAATEQYF; cdr3_nt: TGTGCCACCAGCCCCAGGGGTGGGGCCGCCACCGAGCAGTACTTC
d_call: -; j_call: TRBJ2-1; clone_size: many; v_call: TRBV12-3/TRBV12-4; cdr3_aa: CASSSRDGLGQFF; cdr3_nt: TGTGCCAGCAGTTCTCGGGACGGGTTAGGACAGTTCTTC
d_call: -; j_call: TRBJ2-4; clone_size: many; v_call: TRBV3-1; cdr3_aa: CASSSQGNIQYF; cdr3_nt: TGTGCCAGCAGCTCACAAGGGAACATTCAGTACTTC
d_call: TRBD2; j_call: TRBJ2-7; clone_size: many; v_call: TRBV7-6; cdr3_aa: CASSLSPGTSDYEQYF; cdr3_nt: TGTGCCAGCAGCTTAAGCCCGGGGACTAGCGACTACGAGCAGTACTTC
d_call: -; j_call: TRBJ2-2; clone_size: many; v_call: TRBV7-2; cdr3_aa: CASSTSQGWSGELFF; cdr3_nt: TGTGCCAGCAGCACTTCACAGGGTTGGTCCGGGGAGCTGTTTTTT
d_call: TRBD2; j_call: TRBJ2-1; clone_size: many; v_call: TRBV5-1; cdr3_aa: CASSPTSGPYNEQFF; cdr3_nt: TGCGCCAGCAGCCCGACTAGCGGACCTTACAATGAGCAGTTCTTC
d_call: -; j_call: TRBJ2-3; clone_size: medium-sized; v_call: TRBV29-1; cdr3_aa: CSLRTRVDTQYF; cdr3_nt: TGCAGCTTACGGACCCGGGTAGATACGCAGTATTTT
d_call: TRBD2; j_call: TRBJ2-5; clone_size: many; v_call: TRBV5-1; cdr3_aa: CASSLLAGTRRGETQYF; cdr3_nt: TGCGCCAGCAGCTTGCTAGCGGGAACTCGGAGGGGAGAGACCCAGTACTTC
d_call: -; j_call: TRBJ1-1; clone_size: many; v_call: TRBV4-3; cdr3_aa: CASSQDENPGGVTEAFF; cdr3_nt: TGCGCCAGCAGCCAAGATGAGAACCCCGGGGGGGTGACTGAAGCTTTCTTT
d_call: -; j_call: TRBJ2-1; clone_size: -; v_call: TRBV11-2; cdr3_aa: CASSLRTGTVSSYNEQFF; cdr3_nt: TGTGCCAGCAGCCTGAGGACTGGAACCGTGAGCTCCTACAATGAGCAGTTCTTC
d_call: TRBD1; j_call: TRBJ1-5; clone_size: many; v_call: TRBV5-1; cdr3_aa: CASSFSPGQNQPQHF; cdr3_nt: TGCGCCAGCAGCTTCTCCCCGGGACAGAATCAGCCCCAGCATTTT
d_call: -; j_call: TRBJ2-3; clone_size: many; v_call: TRBV15; cdr3_aa: CATSSPEAGPTDTQYF; cdr3_nt: TGTGCCACCAGCAGTCCCGAGGCAGGACCCACAGATACGCAGTATTTT
d_call: -; j_call: TRBJ2-2; clone_size: many; v_call: TRBV12-3/TRBV12-4; cdr3_aa: CASSLVASGELFF; cdr3_nt: TGTGCCAGCAGTTTAGTCGCATCCGGGGAGCTGTTTTTT
d_call: TRBD1; j_call: TRBJ2-7; clone_size: many; v_call: TRBV6-1; cdr3_aa: CASSPTGVASYEQYF; cdr3_nt: TGTGCCAGCAGTCCCACAGGGGTAGCCTCCTACGAGCAGTACTTC
d_call: TRBD1; j_call: TRBJ1-3; clone_size: many; v_call: TRBV5-5; cdr3_aa: CASSQMTGNSGNTIYF; cdr3_nt: TGTGCCAGCAGCCAAATGACAGGGAACTCTGGAAACACCATATATTTT
d_call: -; j_call: TRBJ1-6; clone_size: many; v_call: TRBV11-2; cdr3_aa: CASSLDLDSRWSPLHF; cdr3_nt: TGTGCCAGCAGCTTAGATCTGGACAGTAGATGGTCACCCCTCCACTTT
d_call: -; j_call: TRBJ1-5; clone_size: many; v_call: TRBV5-1; cdr3_aa: CASSQQGRQPQHF; cdr3_nt: TGCGCCAGCAGCCAGCAGGGTCGCCAGCCCCAGCATTTT
d_call: -; j_call: TRBJ2-5; clone_size: many; v_call: TRBV5-1; cdr3_aa: CASSLLVVAEQETQYF; cdr3_nt: TGCGCCAGCAGCTTGTTGGTGGTAGCGGAGCAAGAGACCCAGTACTTC
d_call: -; j_call: TRBJ1-1; clone_size: -; v_call: TRBV5-1; cdr3_aa: CASSSGSLGPNTEAFF; cdr3_nt: TGCGCCAGCAGCTCGGGATCACTAGGACCGAACACTGAAGCTTTCTTT
d_call: TRBD2; j_call: TRBJ2-5; clone_size: many; v_call: TRBV27; cdr3_aa: CATSRGVNEETQYF; cdr3_nt: TGTGCCACCTCGCGGGGGGTCAACGAAGAGACCCAGTACTTC
d_call: TRBD1; j_call: TRBJ2-7; clone_size: many; v_call: TRBV28; cdr3_aa: CASSPGQGPYEQYF; cdr3_nt: TGTGCCAGCAGTCCCGGACAGGGTCCTTACGAGCAGTACTTC
d_call: -; j_call: TRBJ2-3; clone_size: -; v_call: TRBV12-3/TRBV12-4; cdr3_aa: CANAPLGQGIYDTQYF; cdr3_nt: TGTGCCAACGCTCCCCTGGGGCAGGGAATTTACGATACGCAGTATTTT
d_call: -; j_call: TRBJ2-7; clone_size: -; v_call: TRBV2; cdr3_aa: CASSQGGAFSYEQYF; cdr3_nt: TGTGCCAGCAGCCAGGGGGGGGCCTTCAGCTACGAGCAGTACTTC
d_call: -; j_call: TRBJ2-5; clone_size: medium-sized; v_call: TRBV29-1; cdr3_aa: CSVDSGFQETQYF; cdr3_nt: TGCAGCGTTGATTCAGGGTTCCAAGAGACCCAGTACTTC
d_call: -; j_call: TRBJ2-3; clone_size: medium-sized; v_call: TRBV29-1; cdr3_aa: CSVVLSGTDTQYF; cdr3_nt: TGCAGCGTTGTATTGTCGGGCACAGATACGCAGTATTTT